This is a list of T cell receptor beta chains from one sample in a study of cytomegalovirus exposure and HLA in healthy donors. Clones were read by immunoSEQ multiplex PCR, and TCRdb kept only the in-frame ones, dropping some. The profile shows 150,000 to 200,000 clones, more than 70% of them singletons. The sequencing sample was made of PBMCs. The receptors here all came from a middle-aged woman in good health and CMV-seronegative. Each CDR3 is given with its conserved first and last residue. The order of the fields is D gene, clone size, V gene, J gene, CDR3 DNA, CDR3 protein. D genes are given only for firm matches. Only some rows state a clone size, as once, few, many or a class for expanded clones.

TRBD1,NA,TRBV10-3,TRBJ2-5,TGTGCCATCGGAATACAGGGGTCAGAGACCCAGTACTTC,CAIGIQGSETQYF
TRBD2,NA,TRBV5-6,TRBJ2-3,TGTGCCAGCAGCTTGGCAGGACTAGCGGGCACAGATACGCAGTATTTT,CASSLAGLAGTDTQYF
NA,NA,TRBV7-2,TRBJ2-5,TGTGCCAGCACCCTATCCAACAGGGATCAAGAGACCCAGTACTTC,CASTLSNRDQETQYF
NA,NA,TRBV25-1,TRBJ1-2,TGTGCCAGCACGGGGAATCATGGCTACACCTTC,CASTGNHGYTF
TRBD1,once,TRBV10-1,TRBJ2-2,TGCGCCAGCAGTGACCCCCCAGGGGGAGCCTCGAACACCGGGGAGCTGTTTTTT,CASSDPPGGASNTGELFF
TRBD2,NA,TRBV27,TRBJ2-7,TGTGCCAGCAGTTTAGGACTAGGAAACTACGAGCAGTACTTC,CASSLGLGNYEQYF
TRBD1,NA,TRBV7-2,TRBJ1-2,TGTGCCAGCAGCTTAGCGGGACAGGGGTCTAGCTACACCTTC,CASSLAGQGSSYTF
NA,NA,TRBV5-1,TRBJ1-1,TGCGCCAGCAGCCCAACAGGGAAAGGGGTCGAAGCTTTCTTT,CASSPTGKGVEAFF
NA,once,TRBV5-4,TRBJ1-1,TGTGCCAGCAGCTTGATAAGGGGTTCCACTGAAGCTTTCTTT,CASSLIRGSTEAFF
TRBD1,NA,TRBV5-5,TRBJ1-5,TGTGCCAGCAGCTTGTGGGACAGGAGGGGTATCCGGGGTCAGCCCCAGCATTTT,CASSLWDRRGIRGQPQHF
NA,NA,TRBV27,TRBJ2-5,TGTGCCAGCAGCCGGGGGGCGGGGGTGGCAGAGGCCCAGTACTTC,CASSRGAGVAEAQYF
TRBD1,NA,TRBV7-3,TRBJ2-1,TGTGCCAGCAGCGAGGACAGGGGGCTGCACAATGAGCAGTTCTTC,CASSEDRGLHNEQFF